This is a list of T cell receptor beta chains from one sample in a study of glioma-infiltrating T cells. TCRdb fed the multiplex PCR reads into MiXCR, producing one record per CDR3 protein. This sample has about 20,000 distinct CDR3 sequences, with under 30% found just once. The sequenced material came from glioma tissue, nonneoplastic brain tissue, or PBMCs (not recorded which). All receptors come from a human donor with low-grade glioma or glioblastoma, undergoing nonglioma brain surgery, or in good health (not recorded which). Both conserved end residues are part of each CDR3. The order of the fields is V gene, clone size, D gene, J gene, CDR3 DNA, CDR3 protein. A D gene is named only where the DNA matches it firmly. A row's size may be missing; if present it is once, few, many or a size class.

>TRBV6-2/TRBV6-3|many|TRBD1|TRBJ2-7
TGTGCCAGCAGTTACACGCGGACAGGGGGCGAGCAGTACTTC
CASSYTRTGGEQYF
>TRBV10-3|few|-|TRBJ1-5
TGTGCCATCAGTGGAGCCGGTAAAAATCAGCCCCAGCATTTT
CAISGAGKNQPQHF
>TRBV4-1|few|-|TRBJ2-2
TGCGCCAGCAGCCAAGTCGCCCTAGTAGGAGCAGGAGCCGGGGAGCTGTTTTTT
CASSQVALVGAGAGELFF
>TRBV2|-|-|TRBJ1-3
TGTGCCACCCTTCTACAGTGGACGTCTATTCACAGGTCAAACACCATATATTTT
CATLLQWTSIHRSNTIYF
>TRBV7-9|-|-|TRBJ2-7
TGTGCCAGCAGCCAGCGTGTTAGCGACGAGCAGTACTTC
CASSQRVSDEQYF
>TRBV7-3|many|-|TRBJ1-1
TGTGCCAGCAGCTTTACAGGGAGTAGCACTGAAGCTTTCTTT
CASSFTGSSTEAFF
>TRBV9|-|-|TRBJ2-7
TGTGCCAGCAGCGTAGCTTTCCCAGATACGAAGTACTTC
CASSVAFPDTKYF
>TRBV6-2/TRBV6-3|once|TRBD1|TRBJ2-5
TGTGCCAGCAGAATGGACAGGGAGGAGACCCAGTACTTC
CASRMDREETQYF
>TRBV7-2|many|-|TRBJ2-7
TGTGCCAGCAGCTTAGCGAGGTACACGGGGGCGACCTACGAGCAGTACTTC
CASSLARYTGATYEQYF
>TRBV27|many|-|TRBJ1-6
TGTGCCAGCAGTCCACGAAACCCGGGCTATAATTCACCCCTCCACTTT
CASSPRNPGYNSPLHF
>TRBV2|many|TRBD2|TRBJ2-3
TGTGCCAGCAGCCGACTAGCGGGGGGGCCAGATACGCAGTATTTT
CASSRLAGGPDTQYF
>TRBV19|medium-sized|TRBD1|TRBJ1-6
TGTGCCAGTAGTATTTTTGCCAGGGGGCGCTTCGCCCTCCACTTT
CASSIFARGRFALHF
>TRBV28|medium-sized|-|TRBJ2-3
TGTGCCAGCAGTCCCCCCTCGGGGCTCACAGATACGCAGTATTTT
CASSPPSGLTDTQYF
>TRBV7-9|-|-|TRBJ1-2
TGTGCCAGCAGCTTATCAGGGACTTCAAACGCCACCTTC
CASSLSGTSNATF
>TRBV18|-|-|TRBJ1-5
TGTGCCAGCTCACCAGCGTTAGGTGGTCAGCCCCAGCATTTT
CASSPALGGQPQHF
>TRBV19|many|-|TRBJ2-3
TGTGCCAGTAGTCTGGGACTGGAATACACAGATACGCAGTATTTT
CASSLGLEYTDTQYF
>TRBV7-2|many|-|TRBJ2-3
TGTGCCAGCAGCTACACAGATACGCAGTATTTT
CASSYTDTQYF
>TRBV6-1|many|-|TRBJ2-3
TGTGCCAGCGGGTTCGAACGGGTCAGCACAGATACGCAGTATTTT
CASGFERVSTDTQYF
>TRBV7-2|once|-|TRBJ1-4
TGTTCCAGCAGCTTCAATGGTTTCGGTGAAAAACTGTTTTTT
CSSSFNGFGEKLFF
>TRBV20-1|many|-|TRBJ1-2
TGCAGTGCTAGAGTGGGGACTTATGGCTACACCTTC
CSARVGTYGYTF
>TRBV20-1|medium-sized|-|TRBJ1-6
TGCAGTGCTAGAGATCAGTGGAGTAATTCACCCCTCCACTTT
CSARDQWSNSPLHF
>TRBV6-2/TRBV6-3|many|-|TRBJ1-2
TGTGCCAGCAGTTACTCGTCCGACAGGCTTCACACCTTC
CASSYSSDRLHTF
>TRBV6-9|-|-|TRBJ1-5
TGTACCAGCAGTTACCCGAATAATCAGCCCCAGCATTTT
CTSSYPNNQPQHF
>TRBV19|few|-|TRBJ1-5
TGTGCCAGTAGGTTGGGGAATCAGCCCCAGCATTTT
CASRLGNQPQHF
>TRBV20-1|many|-|TRBJ2-3
TGCAGTGCGCCGGACGCATCTAGCACAGATACGCAGTATTTT
CSAPDASSTDTQYF
>TRBV14|many|-|TRBJ1-1
TGTGCCAGCAGCCAAGATCGGCGACGTACGAACACTGAAGCTTTCTTT
CASSQDRRRTNTEAFF
>TRBV14|-|-|TRBJ1-1
TGTGCCAGCAGCCAGGAAAAGTGGGGCACTGAAGCTTTCTTT
CASSQEKWGTEAFF
>TRBV19|-|-|TRBJ2-4
TGTGCCAGTAGCCCTGTTCAACCCGCCAAAAACATTCAGTACTTC
CASSPVQPAKNIQYF
>TRBV11-1|few|-|TRBJ1-1
TGTGCCAGCAGCTTAGACGGGGACGTTAGCACTGAAGCTTTCTTT
CASSLDGDVSTEAFF
>TRBV14|many|-|TRBJ1-1
TGTGCCAGCAGCCAAGTTTTCGGGGGCACTGAAGCTTTCTTT
CASSQVFGGTEAFF
>TRBV20-1|once|-|TRBJ2-2
TGCAGTAACCAATCCTACCGGAGCGGGGAGCTGTTTTTT
CSNQSYRSGELFF
>TRBV6-1|medium-sized|-|TRBJ2-3
TGTGCCAGCCGGGATGGGACTCCCCTCGTATTT
CASRDGTPLVF
>TRBV7-8|-|-|TRBJ1-5
TGTGCCAGCAGCATCGGACAGATTACATATAGCAATCAGCCCCAGCATTTT
CASSIGQITYSNQPQHF
>TRBV2|few|-|TRBJ1-3
TGTGCCAGCACCCGAGGGGCAGTTGGAAACACCATATATTTT
CASTRGAVGNTIYF
>TRBV6-2/TRBV6-3|many|-|TRBJ2-5
TGTGCCAGCAGTTCAGACAGTGTAACTCAAGAGACCCAGTACTTC
CASSSDSVTQETQYF
>TRBV5-1|medium-sized|-|TRBJ2-5
TGCGCCAGCAGCTTGGGACGGATCGAAGAGACCCAGTACTTC
CASSLGRIEETQYF
>TRBV9|-|-|TRBJ2-7
TGTGCCAGCAGCTATACAGGGACCATAGACGAGCAGTACTTC
CASSYTGTIDEQYF
>TRBV4-3|medium-sized|-|TRBJ2-1
TGCGCCAGCAGCCAAGGAATGGCCAGATACAATGAGCAGTTCTTC
CASSQGMARYNEQFF
>TRBV29-1|-|-|TRBJ2-4
TGCAGCGTCGAGAGCGGGAAAAACATTCAGTACTTC
CSVESGKNIQYF
>TRBV7-9|many|TRBD1|TRBJ1-1
TGTGCCAGCAGCTTAGTCCTCACAGGGGAGGTCATGAACACTGAAGCTTTCTTT
CASSLVLTGEVMNTEAFF
>TRBV11-3|many|-|TRBJ2-1
TGTGCCAGCAGCTTAGATCCGGGGAAGCAGTTCTTC
CASSLDPGKQFF
>TRBV12-3/TRBV12-4|few|-|TRBJ2-3
TGTGCCAGCAGTCCCCAGATACCGCAGTATTTT
CASSPQIPQYF
>TRBV5-5|few|TRBD2|TRBJ2-3
TGTGCCAGCAGCCTGACTAGCGGGGGACTACGGGAGTATTTT
CASSLTSGGLREYF
>TRBV30|-|-|TRBJ2-3
TGTGCCTGGAGTGTACTGGTGGGGAGCACAGATACGCAGTATTTT
CAWSVLVGSTDTQYF
>TRBV12-3/TRBV12-4|few|TRBD2|TRBJ2-1
TGTGCCAGCCTAATAAGCGGGGGGGCCTACAATGAGCAGTTCTTC
CASLISGGAYNEQFF